This T cell receptor (beta chain) stems from a study of T cell changes during pregnancy in multiple sclerosis (dated by TCRdb to about 2019). With respect to the entire study: Changes in the T cell repertoire over the course of pregnancy were examined in this study in women with multiple sclerosis.

This clone was detected a few times. Its recognized antigen is unknown. The sample holds no much larger clone one base away, and base qualities are not on file. From cysteine to phenylalanine, the CDR3 is 14 amino acids long. Here the CDR3 DNA is all that survives: 42 bases in frame from base 1. From V the trimming removes 3 bases and from J it removes 6 bases, while the gene matches leave 5 bases of the junction unaccounted for. Per the germline V gene (reference sequence), LNHDA is the CDR1 and SQIVND is the CDR2. The method was the immunoSEQ multiplex PCR assay. TCRdb stores this immuneACCESS table with in-frame sequences only. Part of the clones is absent; in the studies checked, under half of the shortfall reflects unresolved V genes, and no reason is known for the rest. The sample data list tens of thousands of clones, and 93% of these were observed just once. More than 1.5% of the sample comes from the top ten.

The source is a female donor with multiple sclerosis, enrolled in a pregnancy study. The sequence links TRBV19 to TRBJ1-5, with 7 bases in between that match TRBD1. Sequenced here: peripheral blood, sampled after pregnancy. The encoded CDR3 is CASSIANRGQPQHF. The DNA sequence is as follows: TGTGCCAGTAGTATTGCGAACAGGGGTCAGCCCCAGCATTTT.